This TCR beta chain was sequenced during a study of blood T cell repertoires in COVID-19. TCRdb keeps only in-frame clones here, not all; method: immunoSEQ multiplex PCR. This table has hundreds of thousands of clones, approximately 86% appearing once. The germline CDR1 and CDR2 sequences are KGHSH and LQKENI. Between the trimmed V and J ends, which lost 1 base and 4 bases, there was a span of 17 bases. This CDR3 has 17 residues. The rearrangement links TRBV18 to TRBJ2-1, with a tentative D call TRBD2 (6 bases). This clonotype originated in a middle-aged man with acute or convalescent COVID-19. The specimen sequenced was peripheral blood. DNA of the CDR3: TGTGCCAGCTCACCACGCTTGCCTAGCGACCATTACAATGAGCAGTTCTTC. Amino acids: CASSPRLPSDHYNEQFF.